The 14 T cell receptor beta chains in this list originate from one sample, sequenced in a study of early T cells in non-severe SARS-CoV-2 infection. TCRdb called the 5' RACE reads again in MiXCR, with one record for every CDR3 protein. Of 65,000 to 80,000 distinct CDR3 sequences in the sample, approximately 13% are singletons; the top ten hold 6%. Specimen: whole blood. The origin of the receptors is an adult who was a healthcare worker with PCR-confirmed SARS-CoV-2 infection or an uninfected control (not recorded which).

As regards this clonotype: It may be a read error: a sequence one base away is much more abundant. The chain joins TRBV20-1 to TRBJ1-6; D not resolved. Per the germline V gene, CDR1 is DFQATT and CDR2 is SNEGSKA (reference sequence). The CDR3 totals 13 residues. CDR3 bases: TGCAGTGCTAGGGCCCCATATATTTCACCCCTCCACTTT. Translation: CSARAPYISPLHF.

V and J are TRBV6-1 and TRBJ1-2; D not resolved. The ends were cut back, 5 bases at V and 3 bases at J, with 13 bases in the middle. Germline lookup yields CDR1 MNHNS and CDR2 SASEGT. The CDR3 consists of 14 residues. CDR3 in amino acids: CASSTRGGYYGYTF. CDR3 coding DNA: TGTGCCAGCAGTACTCGAGGAGGCTACTATGGCTACACCTTC.

In DNA, the CDR3 is TGTGCCAGCAGTCAGGGGTCGACAGGGACCTATGGCTACACCTTC. Encoded protein: CASSQGSTGTYGYTF. The chain recombines TRBV6-1 with TRBJ1-2; 7 bases line up with TRBD1. J gave up 4 bases and V 5 bases, and 10 bases lay outside the gene matches. The CDR3 has 15 amino acids. From germline, CDR1 is MNHNS and CDR2 SASEGT.

This clonotype occurred a few times. The DNA is left out, because the CDR3 cannot be placed on it with certainty; the CDR3 is given as TCRdb lists it. The CDR3 region is CAWSLSGLAGEKTPGSCFF. The chain has TRBV30 and TRBJ2-2; the table's D gene call, TRBD2, was not cross checked with the DNA. Germline V CDR1 and CDR2: GTSNPN, SVGIG (reference sequence). From its first to its last residue, the CDR3 has 19 amino acids.

The chain links TRBV10-2 to TRBJ2-6, with 7 bases matching TRBD1. The germline gives CDR1 WSHSY, CDR2 SAAADI. The CDR3 totals 18 residues. The trim removed 5 bases at V and 0 bases at J, leaving 10 bases unmatched. CDR3 region: CASSTRQGRNSGANVLTF. The CDR3 coding sequence is TGCGCCAGCAGTACCAGACAGGGTCGTAACTCTGGGGCCAACGTCCTGACTTTC.

The chain links TRBV11-2 to TRBJ1-5, with 7 bases matching TRBD1. CDR3 length: 15 amino acids. J was trimmed by 3 bases and V by 6 bases; bases with no gene match: 8. Germline V gives CDR1 SGHAT, CDR2 FQNNGV. This CDR3 reads CASSSGGQPNQPQHF. The DNA for the CDR3 is TGTGCCAGCAGTTCCGGGGGACAGCCCAATCAGCCCCAGCATTTT.

The count of this clonotype is one. The chain joins TRBV12-3 or TRBV12-4 to TRBJ1-1; no clear D gene. This CDR3 has 15 residues. The V end lost 3 bases, the J end lost 1 base, and 12 bases lay between the germline ends. The CDR3 bases are TGTGCCAGCAGTTTCCGGCCAGGAACGAACACTGAAGCTTTCTTT. It codes for CASSFRPGTNTEAFF.

In this sample, this clonotype turned up a few times. V is TRBV4-2 and J is TRBJ1-2; perhaps TRBD1 as D (5 bases). CDR1 and CDR2 from the germline V gene are LGHNA and YNFKEQ. Trimming took off 10 bases at V and 2 bases at J, with 11 bases between the two ends. The CDR3 has 12 amino acids. The CDR3 nucleotides are TGTGCCATTGACAGAGGAAACTATGGCTACACCTTC. It is translated as CAIDRGNYGYTF.

V gene TRBV3-1 combines with J gene TRBJ1-6; 9 bases map to TRBD1. J lost 9 bases, V lost 4 bases, and 7 bases had no gene match. The germline V gene has CDR1 LGHDT and CDR2 YNNKEL (reference sequence). The CDR3 extends over 15 amino acids. The CDR3 here is CASSRTGTGSSPLHF. CDR3 bases: TGTGCCAGCAGCCGTACCGGGACAGGGAGTTCACCCCTCCACTTT.

This chain links TRBV2 with TRBJ1-1, with a possible D match to TRBD1 (6 bases). This CDR3 is built from 18 residues. CDR1 and CDR2 (germline): SNHLY, FYNNEI. The V and J ends lost 7 bases and 1 base respectively, with 25 bases between them. This chain's CDR3 is CASIQTWGRGLGNTEAFF. The CDR3 nucleotides are TGTGCCAGCATCCAAACTTGGGGCAGGGGATTGGGGAACACTGAAGCTTTCTTT.

This clonotype was found a few times. The chain uses TRBV4-1 and TRBJ2-1, with D possibly being TRBD2 (6 bases). The CDR3 has 15 amino acids. Looked up from germline, CDR1 is MGHRA and CDR2 is YSYEKL. Deletions cut 4 bases from V and 2 bases from J, with 12 bases between. CDR3 DNA: TGCGCCAGCAGCCCAGGGACTGCAACCTACAATGAGCAGTTCTTC. The encoded protein is CASSPGTATYNEQFF.

This chain joins TRBV12-3 or TRBV12-4 and TRBJ1-5; D perhaps matches TRBD1 (5 bases). Deletions cut 1 base from V and 2 bases from J, with 9 bases between. The CDR3 covers 15 residues. This CDR3 is CASSLGRGGNQPQHF. As DNA, the CDR3 is TGTGCCAGCAGTTTAGGGAGGGGAGGCAATCAGCCCCAGCATTTT.

This chain links TRBV6-6 with TRBJ2-5; D is tentatively TRBD1 or TRBD2 (5 bases each). The V gene lost 7 bases and the J gene lost 2 bases, with 14 bases spanning the gap. Germline V gene lookup returns CDR1 MNHNY and CDR2 SVGAGI (reference sequence). The CDR3 covers 14 residues. CDR3 in amino acids: CASNNPGPQETQYF. In DNA, the CDR3 is TGTGCCAGCAATAATCCGGGACCTCAAGAGACCCAGTACTTC.

This chain joins TRBV28 and TRBJ2-7, with 12 bases fitting TRBD1. Germline loops: CDR1 MDHEN, CDR2 SYDVKM. V trimming: 4 bases; J trimming: 9 bases; junction bases outside the gene matches: 10. The CDR3 contains 15 residues. This chain's CDR3 is CASSSSGQGAMGQYF. The CDR3 region has the DNA TGTGCCAGCAGTTCGTCGGGACAGGGGGCGATGGGGCAGTACTTC. Full variable domain (outside the CDR3, taken from reference TRBV28 and TRBJ2-7): DVKVTQSSRYLVKRTGEKVFLECVQDMDHENMFWYRQDPGLGLRLIYFSYDVKMKEKGDIPEGYSVSREKKERFSLILESASTNQTSMYLCASSSSGQGAMGQYFGPGTRLTVT.